A single sample is the source of the 8 T cell receptor beta chains below, sequenced in a study of CD8 T cells in ankylosing spondylitis. Points from the study as a whole: Typical of ankylosing spondylitis blood, it appeared, was a TCR beta motif of eight highly homologous variants.

These TCRs are of unknown antigen specificity. TCRdb analysed the 5' RACE reads with MiXCR anew, one entry per CDR3 protein. This sample has 400,000 or so distinct CDR3 sequences, with approximately 26% found just once. Sequencing was done on a sample of blood, either unsorted or a sorted T cell fraction (not recorded which). These receptors originate from a male donor with ankylosing spondylitis.

The V gene is TRBV11-1, the J gene TRBJ2-1; 9 bases map to TRBD1. CDR1 and CDR2 (germline): SGHAT, FQDESV (reference sequence). The junction had 6 bases not matched to a gene; V was cut back by 5 bases and J by 7 bases. This CDR3 spans 14 amino acids. The CDR3 spells CASSVDRGRNEQFF. CDR3 DNA sequence: TGTGCCAGCAGCGTGGACAGGGGAAGGAATGAGCAGTTCTTC.

The chain employs TRBV6-5 and TRBJ2-7, with 7 positions matching TRBD2. The V gene end was trimmed by 2 bases and the J gene end by 6 bases; junction bases not matched to a gene: 7. Germline CDR1 MNHEY, CDR2 SVGAGI. The CDR3 runs 14 residues. CDR3 sequence (DNA): TGTGCCAGCAGTTACGGGCGGGAGATCAGCGAGCAGTACTTC. As protein: CASSYGREISEQYF.

In this sample, this clonotype turned up a few times. The CDR3 sequence: CASSLQGPGIYGYTF. The DNA of the CDR3 is TGTGCCAGCAGCCTACAGGGTCCTGGGATCTATGGCTACACCTTC. The genes are TRBV11-2 and TRBJ1-2; perhaps TRBD1 as D (6 bases). Germline lookup yields CDR1 SGHAT and CDR2 FQNNGV. The CDR3 extends over 15 amino acids. The V end was cut by 5 bases, the J end by 4 bases, with 17 bases between.

Many counts were recorded for this clonotype. The chain is built from TRBV29-1 and TRBJ2-2; the match to TRBD2 covers 8 bases. CDR1 SQVTM and CDR2 ANQGSEA come from the germline V gene. The CDR3 contains 15 residues. V shed 2 bases, J shed 3 bases, and the junction held 5 bases outside the gene matches. The CDR3 reads CSVESREGYTGELFF. The CDR3 DNA reads as TGCAGCGTTGAAAGCCGGGAGGGGTACACCGGGGAGCTGTTTTTT.

This clonotype was recorded a few times. This chain uses TRBV3-1 with TRBJ1-1, with D hard to call. Germline CDR1 reads LGHDT; CDR2 reads YNNKEL (reference sequence). The CDR3 sequence is 14 residues long. V lost 2 bases, J lost 1 base, and 8 bases lay in between. CDR3 DNA: TGTGCCAGCAGCCAACCGGGAGGGAACACTGAAGCTTTCTTT. Its protein is CASSQPGGNTEAFF.

This clonotype came up a few times. This chain connects TRBV3-1 to TRBJ2-1, with 9 bases aligning to TRBD2. The J segment lost 7 bases and the V segment lost 2 bases, leaving 6 bases of the junction unmatched. The CDR3 runs 15 residues. Germline V gene data show CDR1 as LGHDT and CDR2 as YNNKEL (reference sequence). The CDR3: CASSQRPTSGNEQFF. The CDR3 DNA is TGTGCCAGCAGCCAACGGCCGACTAGCGGTAATGAGCAGTTCTTC.

J is TRBJ1-1 and V is TRBV20-1; unclear D gene. The CDR3 runs 14 residues. CDR1 DFQATT and CDR2 SNEGSKA come from the germline V gene (reference sequence). V lost 4 bases to trimming and J lost 6 bases, with 18 bases between them. The CDR3 protein is CSATGWGDISEAFF. Written as DNA, the CDR3 is TGCAGTGCTACCGGCTGGGGAGACATCTCTGAAGCTTTCTTT.

The chain joins TRBV19 to TRBJ1-2; D is unclear. This CDR3 comprises 14 residues. CDR1 and CDR2 (germline): LNHDA, SQIVND (reference sequence). The V gene lost 0 bases and the J gene lost 4 bases, with 9 bases spanning the gap. This chain's CDR3 is CASSIDRQTYGYTF. Here the CDR3 DNA reads TGTGCCAGTAGTATAGATCGGCAGACCTATGGCTACACCTTC.